Shown below are 18 T cell receptor beta chains from a single sample sequenced in a study of blood T cells in healthy people across ages. A second about 6 to 12 cycle PCR used barcoded and J-beta primers. TCRdb re-derived calls from the 5' RACE reads in MiXCR, one entry per CDR3 protein. The sample shows roughly 800,000 distinct CDR3 sequences, roughly 25% of them seen only once. The same specimen was also included in a second study, on T cells of mothers and their children.

Sequencing used blood. Receptors were obtained from a boy between 10 and 17 years old in good health.

This clonotype appeared a few times. The chain is built from TRBV28 and TRBJ2-5; D ambiguous. The CDR3 totals 13 residues. Trimming stripped 4 bases from V and 5 bases from J, with 11 bases between. Looked up from germline, CDR1 is MDHEN and CDR2 is SYDVKM. The CDR3: CASSSRPRETQYF. As DNA, the CDR3 is TGTGCCAGCAGTTCGCGGCCGAGGGAGACCCAGTACTTC.

This clonotype was picked up a small number of times. This chain connects TRBV15 to TRBJ1-4; the D is unclear. The ends were cut back, 8 bases at V and 0 bases at J, with 13 bases in the middle. The CDR3 runs to 15 residues. The V gene's germline CDR1 is LNHNV and CDR2 YYDKDF (reference sequence). CDR3 nucleotide sequence: TGTGCCACCTCTCACAGTGAATCAACTAATGAAAAACTGTTTTTT. Residues: CATSHSESTNEKLFF.

Many counts were recorded for this clonotype. The rearrangement joins TRBV29-1 to TRBJ2-7; TRBD2 matches at 13 bases. With V trimmed by 4 bases and J by 1 base, 4 bases remained unmatched. Germline lookup yields CDR1 SQVTM and CDR2 ANQGSEA. The CDR3 totals 15 residues. This CDR3 is CSVGTSGRGSYEQYF. The CDR3 bases are TGCAGCGTTGGGACTAGCGGGAGAGGGTCCTACGAGCAGTACTTC.

This clonotype was recorded a few times. The chain employs TRBV12-3 or TRBV12-4 and TRBJ2-7; the match to TRBD2 covers 9 bases. The V segment lost 5 bases and the J segment 2 bases; nucleotides outside the gene matches: 10. The CDR3 has 16 residues. Here the CDR3 reads CASSSLVVAGAYEQYF. In DNA, the CDR3 is TGTGCCAGCAGTAGCCTGGTGGTAGCGGGGGCCTACGAGCAGTACTTC.

The V call is TRBV4-3, the J call TRBJ2-7, with D possibly TRBD1 on 6 matching bases. V was cut by 1 base and J by 3 bases, with 13 bases left in between. Germline CDR1 and CDR2: LGHNA and YSLEER. CDR3 size: 15 residues. The CDR3 DNA sequence: TGCGCCAGCAGCCAAGTAACAGGGATGGGCTACGAGCAGTACTTC. It yields the protein CASSQVTGMGYEQYF.

Only one count was recorded for this clonotype. This sequence joins TRBV7-3 and TRBJ2-5; D call uncertain. Germline loops: CDR1 SGHTA, CDR2 FQGTGA. V gave up 1 base and J gave up 3 bases, with 12 bases separating them. The CDR3 loop spans 15 amino acids. The CDR3 sequence is CASSLISGVEETQYF. The CDR3 nucleotides read TGTGCCAGCAGCTTAATTTCAGGAGTGGAAGAGACCCAGTACTTC.

The genes are TRBV29-1 and TRBJ2-5; TRBD2 aligns across 7 bases. V was pared by 4 bases and J by 5 bases, with 4 bases of the junction left unmatched. CDR1 is SQVTM and CDR2 is ANQGSEA in the germline V gene. This CDR3 is built from 12 residues. The CDR3 here is CSVGLAVETQYF. CDR3 sequence (DNA): TGCAGCGTTGGACTAGCTGTTGAGACCCAGTACTTC.

This clonotype has only a few counts. This rearrangement joins TRBV4-3 to TRBJ1-4, with D unclear. The CDR3 extends over 14 amino acids. Looked up from germline, CDR1 is LGHNA and CDR2 is YSLEER. Trimming removed 0 bases from V and 8 bases from J, with 10 bases in between. CDR3 protein: CASSQDLETEKLFF. The CDR3 DNA follows: TGCGCCAGCAGCCAAGACCTCGAAACAGAAAAACTGTTTTTT.

V and J are TRBV4-1 and TRBJ2-7; the D gene could be TRBD1 or TRBD2 (5 bases each). CDR3 length: 15 residues. With 4 bases removed from V and 3 bases from J, the gap between germline ends came to 16 bases. From germline, CDR1 is MGHRA and CDR2 YSYEKL. The CDR3 reads CASSLSRDGLYEQYF. The CDR3 DNA sequence: TGCGCCAGCAGCCTAAGCCGGGACGGCCTCTACGAGCAGTACTTC.

In its sample, this clonotype was seen a few times. The V and J genes are TRBV7-8 and TRBJ1-4; D uncertain. Germline values: CDR1 SGHVS, CDR2 FQNEAQ. CDR3 length: 15 amino acids. Between the trimmed V and J ends, which lost 5 bases and 4 bases, there was a span of 14 bases. CDR3 sequence (DNA): TGTGCCAGCAGCCTCAACCCTTCTGGTAATGAAAAACTGTTTTTT. This translates into CASSLNPSGNEKLFF.

This clonotype was counted at least ten times. The chain links TRBV20-1 to TRBJ2-4; D not resolved. Trimming took 3 bases from V and 3 from J, leaving 21 bases between them. The CDR3 is made up of 17 amino acids. Germline CDR1 reads DFQATT; CDR2 reads SNEGSKA (reference sequence). This chain's CDR3 is CSASLGFWGSGKNIQYF. CDR3 sequence (DNA): TGCAGTGCTAGTTTGGGGTTTTGGGGATCTGGCAAAAACATTCAGTACTTC.

The V and J genes are TRBV7-8 and TRBJ2-7; no reliable D call. The CDR3 totals 12 residues. V shed 3 bases and J shed 4 bases, with 7 bases lying between them. The germline V gene has CDR1 SGHVS and CDR2 FQNEAQ. The CDR3 region has the DNA TGTGCCAGCAGCTTCCAACAGTACGAGCAGTACTTC. This encodes CASSFQQYEQYF.

This clonotype occurred a few times. CDR3 loop: CASIPDKDGREDSYEQYF. CDR3 DNA: TGTGCCAGCATTCCGGACAAGGACGGCCGGGAGGACTCCTACGAGCAGTACTTC. The chain is built from TRBV6-7 and TRBJ2-5, with 7 bases that match TRBD2. The J call may be faulty, since TRBJ2-7 better matches the DNA end. TRBV6-7 is an ORF, and what it does is uncertain. This CDR3 spans 18 amino acids.

This clonotype was observed a handful of times. The chain uses TRBV4-3 and TRBJ2-6, with TRBD1 identical over 10 bases. The CDR3 loop spans 19 amino acids. V shed 1 base, J shed 3 bases, and the junction held 9 bases outside the gene matches. Per germline, CDR1 LGHNA and CDR2 YSLEER. CDR3 nucleotides: TGCGCCAGCAGCCAAGGGGGGACAGGGGAATGGAATGGGGCCAACGTCCTGACTTTC. Its translation is CASSQGGTGEWNGANVLTF.

This clonotype appeared many times. The chain is built from TRBV29-1 and TRBJ2-1; D is undetermined. The germline gives CDR1 SQVTM, CDR2 ANQGSEA. This CDR3 is built from 10 residues. V dropped 4 bases and J dropped 12 bases, with 10 bases sitting between them. The CDR3 loop is CSVGSGWQFF. The CDR3 DNA follows: TGCAGCGTTGGTTCCGGGTGGCAGTTCTTC.

This chain joins TRBV5-1 and TRBJ2-5, with D hard to call. The V gene lost 4 bases and the J gene lost 2 bases, with 12 bases spanning the gap. In germline, CDR1 is SGHRS, CDR2 YFSETQ. CDR3 size: 14 residues. As DNA, the CDR3 is TGCGCCAGCAGCCGTCAATGGGGACAAGAGACCCAGTACTTC. Amino acids: CASSRQWGQETQYF.

This clonotype was detected only a few times. The J gene is TRBJ2-5, the V gene TRBV9; D uncertain. Looked up from germline, CDR1 is SGDLS and CDR2 is YYNGEE. The CDR3 is 14 residues long. Trimming took 0 bases from V and 3 from J, leaving 9 bases between them. Written as DNA, the CDR3 is TGTGCCAGCAGCGTAGCAGTAGGAAAAGAGACCCAGTACTTC. This encodes CASSVAVGKETQYF.

This clonotype was observed a few times. The CDR3 spells CASSGVTGELFF. The CDR3 DNA reads as TGTGCCAGCAGCGGGGTAACCGGGGAGCTGTTTTTT. The chain uses TRBV2 and TRBJ2-2; tentatively, D is TRBD2 (5 bases). The V gene's germline CDR1 is SNHLY and CDR2 FYNNEI. Trimming left V 6 bases short and J 5 bases short, with 7 bases between. This CDR3 is built from 12 residues.